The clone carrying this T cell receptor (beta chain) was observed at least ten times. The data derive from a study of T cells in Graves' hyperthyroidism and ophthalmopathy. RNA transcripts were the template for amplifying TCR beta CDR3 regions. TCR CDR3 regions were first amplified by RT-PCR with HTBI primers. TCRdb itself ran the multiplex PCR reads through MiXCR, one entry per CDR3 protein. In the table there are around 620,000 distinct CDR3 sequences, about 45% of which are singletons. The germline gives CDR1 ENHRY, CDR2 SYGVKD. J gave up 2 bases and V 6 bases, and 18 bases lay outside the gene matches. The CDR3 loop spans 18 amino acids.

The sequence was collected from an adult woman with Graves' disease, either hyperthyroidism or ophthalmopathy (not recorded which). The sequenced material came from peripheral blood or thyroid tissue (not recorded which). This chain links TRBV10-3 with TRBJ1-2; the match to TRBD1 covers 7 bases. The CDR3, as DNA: TGTGCCATCAGCCTAACCGGGACAGCCAAAGAGGGCAACTATGGCTACACCTTC. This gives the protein CAISLTGTAKEGNYGYTF.